This T cell receptor (beta chain) stems from a study of blood T cell repertoires in COVID-19. As handled by the study authors: Reference gene primer amplification yielded estimated nucleated cell counts. Sequencing used immunoSEQ multiplex PCR; TCRdb keeps in-frame clones, though not all of them. The V and J calls and clone size are taken from that table; D and trimming were inferred from the DNA. Here the sample spans fewer than 350,000 clones, approximately 91% being singletons. The study recruited people aged 18 to 89 years across under 25 US areas. The study assigned cohorts using participant-reported clinical history. Specimen: PBMCs or T cells enriched from blood (not recorded which). The clonotype comes from a woman in her forties with acute COVID-19.

CDR3 bases: TGTGCCAGCAGTACCCGACACCTAATACCTGGAAACACCATATATTTT. This codes for CASSTRHLIPGNTIYF. V is TRBV2 and J is TRBJ1-3; D is uncertain. The V gene lost 5 bases and the J gene lost 2 bases, with 16 bases spanning the gap. Germline V gene lookup returns CDR1 SNHLY and CDR2 FYNNEI. The CDR3 runs 16 residues. The full variable domain, with the rest looked up from reference TRBV2 and TRBJ1-3, is EPEVTQTPSHQVTQMGQEVILRCVPISNHLYFYWYRQILGQKVEFLVSFYNNEISEKSEIFDDQFSVERPDGSNFTLKIRSTKLEDSAMYFCASSTRHLIPGNTIYFGEGSWLTVV.